This TCR beta chain was recorded in a study of T cell repertoires in cytomegalovirus infection. The overall study: In the study, CMV epitopes included recently identified HLA-C-restricted and well-studied HLA-B-restricted ones. Through public TCR beta signatures, both CMV infection and matching HLA type were indicated.

For this clonotype: Its antigen remains unknown.

TCRdb reprocessed the reads via MiXCR and lists one record per CDR3 protein. This repertoire shows some 500,000 distinct CDR3 sequences, around a third found once; its top ten account for 15% to 20%. General study results and limits: It was HLA-C-restricted CMV-specific TCR beta clonotypes that dominated the response ex vivo.

The germline V and J ends were trimmed by 5 bases and 6 bases, with 15 bases remaining between them. Per the germline V gene, CDR1 is SGHRS and CDR2 is YFSETQ. CDR3 length: 13 residues. This chain connects TRBV5-1 to TRBJ2-7; D may be TRBD1 (6 bases). The sample was cultured PBMCs, taken from culture after CMV antigen stimulation. The TCR comes from a human donor in good health (CMV status not recorded). Some clones in this sample may be carry-over from other donors' samples. In DNA, the CDR3 is TGCGCCAGCAGTCTTCCGCAGGGGAGCGAGCAGTACTTC. Its protein is CASSLPQGSEQYF. Drawing the rest from reference TRBV5-1 and TRBJ2-7, the complete variable domain is KAGVTQTPRYLIKTRGQQVTLSCSPISGHRSVSWYQQTPGQGLQFLFEYFSETQRNKGNFPGRFSGRQFSNSRSEMNVSTLELGDSALYLCASSLPQGSEQYFGPGTRLTVT.